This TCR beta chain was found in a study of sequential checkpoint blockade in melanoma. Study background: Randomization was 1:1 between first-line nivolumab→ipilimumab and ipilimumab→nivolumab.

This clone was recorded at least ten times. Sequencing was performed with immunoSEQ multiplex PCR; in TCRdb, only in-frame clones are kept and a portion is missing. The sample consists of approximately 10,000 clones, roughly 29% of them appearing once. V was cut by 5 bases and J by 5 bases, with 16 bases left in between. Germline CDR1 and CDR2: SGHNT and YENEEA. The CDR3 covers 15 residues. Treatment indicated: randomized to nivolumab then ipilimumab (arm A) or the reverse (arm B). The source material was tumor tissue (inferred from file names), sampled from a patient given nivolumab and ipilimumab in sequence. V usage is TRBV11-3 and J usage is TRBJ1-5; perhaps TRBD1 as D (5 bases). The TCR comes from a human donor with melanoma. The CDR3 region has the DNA TGTGCCAGCAGCCTAACCGGGACGGGGGATCAGCCCCAGCATTTT. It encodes CASSLTGTGDQPQHF.